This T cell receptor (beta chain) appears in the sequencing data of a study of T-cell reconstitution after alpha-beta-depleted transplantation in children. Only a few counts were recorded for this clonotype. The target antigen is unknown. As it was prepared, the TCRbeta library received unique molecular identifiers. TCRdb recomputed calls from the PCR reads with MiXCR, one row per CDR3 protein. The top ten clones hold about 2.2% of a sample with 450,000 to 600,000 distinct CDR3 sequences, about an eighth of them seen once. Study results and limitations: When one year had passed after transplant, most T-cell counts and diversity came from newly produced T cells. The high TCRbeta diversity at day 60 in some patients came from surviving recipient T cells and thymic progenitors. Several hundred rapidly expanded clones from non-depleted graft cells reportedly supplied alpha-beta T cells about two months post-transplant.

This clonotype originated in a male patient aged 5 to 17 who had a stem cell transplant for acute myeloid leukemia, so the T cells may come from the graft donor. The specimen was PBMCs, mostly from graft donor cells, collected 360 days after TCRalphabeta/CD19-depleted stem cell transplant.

For the CDR3, the DNA is TGTGCCAGCAGCTTATCCACAGGGGGCAATCAGCCCCAGCATTTT. Translating it yields CASSLSTGGNQPQHF. The chain has TRBV7-9 and TRBJ1-5; 7 bases agree with TRBD1. The V gene end was trimmed by 2 bases and the J gene end by 2 bases; junction bases not matched to a gene: 3. The CDR3 covers 15 residues. Germline V gene data show CDR1 as SEHNR and CDR2 as FQNEAQ (reference sequence). Drawing the rest from reference TRBV7-9 and TRBJ1-5, the complete variable domain is DTGVSQNPRHKITKRGQNVTFRCDPISEHNRLYWYRQTLGQGPEFLTYFQNEAQLEKSRLLSDRFSAERPKGSFSTLEIQRTEQGDSAMYLCASSLSTGGNQPQHFGDGTRLSIL.